These T cell receptor beta chains were read from a single sample in a study of beta chain features in type 1 diabetes. Sequenced by immunoSEQ multiplex PCR; TCRdb stores in-frame clones only, minus some. The table includes a few hundred thousand clones, under 13% detected once. Source material: central memory CD4+ T cells from blood. These receptors all come from a man aged 18 to 29 in good health. Both conserved end residues are part of each CDR3. Fields, in order: clone size, CDR3 length, V gene, D gene, J gene, CDR3 protein, CDR3 DNA. D genes are given only for firm matches. Expanded clones get a size class; other rows say once, few or many, or leave the size out.

size: many
length: 14
V: TRBV5-5
D: NA
J: TRBJ2-7
CDR3: CASSLDPQGYEQYF
DNA: TGTGCCAGCAGCTTGGACCCACAGGGCTACGAGCAGTACTTC

size: NA
length: 17
V: TRBV12-5
D: TRBD2
J: TRBJ2-1
CDR3: CASAPGAAGVAYLEQFF
DNA: TGTGCTAGTGCCCCCGGCGCTGCGGGAGTGGCTTACCTTGAGCAGTTCTTC

size: NA
length: 14
V: TRBV6-6
D: TRBD2
J: TRBJ2-1
CDR3: CASSYSSSGTEQFF
DNA: TGTGCCAGCAGTTACTCTTCTAGCGGTACTGAGCAGTTCTTC

size: NA
length: 15
V: TRBV10-3
D: TRBD1
J: TRBJ2-2
CDR3: CAISEPGGVTGELFF
DNA: TGTGCCATCAGTGAGCCAGGGGGCGTCACCGGGGAGCTGTTTTTT

size: few
length: 14
V: TRBV7-2
D: NA
J: TRBJ2-3
CDR3: CASSRINRADTQYF
DNA: TGTGCCAGCAGCCGCATCAACAGGGCAGATACGCAGTATTTT

size: NA
length: 16
V: TRBV30
D: TRBD2
J: TRBJ2-1
CDR3: CAWSSGNSGRWNEQFF
DNA: TGTGCCTGGAGTAGTGGTAATAGCGGGAGGTGGAATGAGCAGTTCTTC

size: few
length: 17
V: TRBV4-2
D: NA
J: TRBJ2-5
CDR3: CASSQDVAGKGEETQYF
DNA: TGTGCCAGCAGCCAAGATGTCGCGGGAAAGGGGGAAGAGACCCAGTACTTC

size: many
length: 13
V: TRBV23-1
D: NA
J: TRBJ2-4
CDR3: CASSPGQKNIQYF
DNA: TGCGCCAGCAGTCCGGGACAAAAAAACATTCAGTACTTC

size: few
length: 13
V: TRBV30
D: TRBD1
J: TRBJ1-5
CDR3: CAWGTGWGQPQHF
DNA: TGTGCCTGGGGGACAGGGTGGGGTCAGCCCCAGCATTTT

size: few
length: 13
V: TRBV7-2
D: NA
J: TRBJ2-5
CDR3: CASSLNRQETQYF
DNA: TGTGCCAGCAGCTTAAATCGTCAAGAGACCCAGTACTTC

size: few
length: 14
V: TRBV30
D: TRBD1
J: TRBJ2-7
CDR3: CAWSVKGAPYEQYF
DNA: TGTGCCTGGAGTGTAAAGGGGGCCCCCTACGAGCAGTACTTC

size: NA
length: 14
V: TRBV11-2
D: NA
J: TRBJ2-2
CDR3: CASRRGLDTGELFF
DNA: TGTGCCAGCAGGCGGGGGCTCGACACCGGGGAGCTGTTTTTT

size: few
length: 14
V: TRBV4-3
D: NA
J: TRBJ1-5
CDR3: CASSQVGSDQPQHF
DNA: TGCGCCAGCAGCCAAGTGGGATCGGACCAGCCCCAGCATTTT

size: NA
length: 16
V: TRBV25-1
D: TRBD1
J: TRBJ2-4
CDR3: CASSEHRQGAKNIQYF
DNA: TGTGCCAGCAGTGAACACAGACAGGGGGCCAAAAACATTCAGTACTTC

size: NA
length: 13
V: TRBV30
D: NA
J: TRBJ1-1
CDR3: CAWSVQKATEAFF
DNA: TGTGCCTGGAGTGTCCAGAAGGCCACTGAAGCTTTCTTT

size: medium-sized
length: 14
V: TRBV14
D: NA
J: TRBJ2-5
CDR3: CASSQDLAGRTQYF
DNA: TGTGCCAGCAGCCAAGATCTGGCAGGGCGGACCCAGTACTTC

size: many
length: 16
V: TRBV5-1
D: NA
J: TRBJ2-1
CDR3: CASSFGLGDSYNEQFF
DNA: TGCGCCAGCAGCTTCGGCCTAGGTGATTCCTACAATGAGCAGTTCTTC

size: few
length: 14
V: TRBV5-6
D: TRBD1
J: TRBJ2-3
CDR3: CASSSDRGLDTQYF
DNA: TGTGCCAGCAGCTCGGACAGGGGATTGGATACGCAGTATTTT

size: NA
length: 14
V: TRBV2
D: NA
J: TRBJ2-3
CDR3: CASSEQGSRDTQYF
DNA: TGTGCCAGCAGTGAACAGGGTTCCAGAGATACGCAGTATTTT

size: NA
length: 13
V: TRBV30
D: NA
J: TRBJ2-6
CDR3: CAWRGTRANVLTF
DNA: TGTGCCTGGAGGGGGACCAGGGCCAACGTCCTGACTTTC

size: NA
length: 16
V: TRBV7-9
D: NA
J: TRBJ2-7
CDR3: CASSSNPSGVTYEQYF
DNA: TGTGCCAGCAGCTCCAACCCCTCAGGGGTCACCTACGAGCAGTACTTC

size: few
length: 15
V: TRBV4-2
D: NA
J: TRBJ2-7
CDR3: CASSPGGTRSYEQYF
DNA: TGTGCCAGCAGCCCTGGTGGGACCCGCTCCTACGAGCAGTACTTC

size: NA
length: 14
V: TRBV7-2
D: TRBD1
J: TRBJ2-7
CDR3: CASSPKGQGYEQYF
DNA: TGTGCCAGCAGCCCTAAAGGACAGGGCTACGAGCAGTACTTC

size: few
length: 13
V: TRBV7-2
D: NA
J: TRBJ2-5
CDR3: CASKKGTQETQYF
DNA: TGTGCCAGCAAGAAAGGCACCCAAGAGACCCAGTACTTC

size: NA
length: 14
V: TRBV18
D: NA
J: TRBJ2-1
CDR3: CASSVTNGYGEQFF
DNA: TGTGCCAGCTCAGTAACAAACGGGTATGGTGAGCAGTTCTTC

size: few
length: 15
V: TRBV30
D: NA
J: TRBJ1-3
CDR3: CAWSKLPFSGNTIYF
DNA: TGTGCCTGGAGTAAACTTCCCTTCTCTGGAAACACCATATATTTT

size: NA
length: 12
V: TRBV29-1
D: NA
J: TRBJ2-3
CDR3: CSVWGPTDTQYF
DNA: TGCAGCGTTTGGGGACCTACAGATACGCAGTATTTT

size: NA
length: 12
V: TRBV30
D: NA
J: TRBJ2-7
CDR3: CAWSVMRTRQYF
DNA: TGTGCCTGGAGTGTAATGAGGACGAGACAGTACTTC

size: NA
length: 16
V: TRBV4-1
D: TRBD2
J: TRBJ2-5
CDR3: CASSQLGAGGRETQYF
DNA: TGCGCCAGCAGCCAACTAGGTGCTGGCGGGAGAGAGACCCAGTACTTC

size: few
length: 12
V: TRBV6-1
D: NA
J: TRBJ2-1
CDR3: CASSEGYNEQFF
DNA: TGTGCCAGCAGTGAAGGGTACAATGAGCAGTTCTTC

size: NA
length: 13
V: TRBV30
D: NA
J: TRBJ2-4
CDR3: CAWSPGVKNIQYF
DNA: TGTGCCTGGAGCCCGGGGGTTAAAAACATTCAGTACTTC

size: few
length: 17
V: TRBV25-1
D: NA
J: TRBJ2-6
CDR3: CASSAFRQSPGANVLTF
DNA: TGTGCCAGCAGTGCATTTAGACAATCTCCTGGGGCCAACGTCCTGACTTTC

size: few
length: 14
V: TRBV30
D: NA
J: TRBJ2-7
CDR3: CAWSTGVMPYEQYF
DNA: TGTGCCTGGAGTACCGGGGTTATGCCCTACGAGCAGTACTTC

size: NA
length: 12
V: TRBV6-1
D: NA
J: TRBJ2-1
CDR3: CASSDPSERQFF
DNA: TGTGCCAGCAGTGACCCTAGCGAGCGGCAGTTCTTC

size: NA
length: 15
V: TRBV7-6
D: TRBD2
J: TRBJ2-3
CDR3: CASSFPGGLTDTQYF
DNA: TGTGCCAGCAGCTTCCCGGGAGGGCTTACAGATACGCAGTATTTT

size: few
length: 14
V: TRBV7-8
D: TRBD2
J: TRBJ2-1
CDR3: CASSPGGVVDEQFF
DNA: TGTGCCAGCAGCCCGGGAGGAGTGGTCGATGAGCAGTTCTTC

size: NA
length: 13
V: TRBV7-3
D: NA
J: TRBJ2-1
CDR3: CASGLAAYNEQFF
DNA: TGTGCCAGTGGGCTAGCAGCTTACAATGAGCAGTTCTTC

size: few
length: 15
V: TRBV5-4
D: TRBD1
J: TRBJ2-5
CDR3: CASSPTGTGAATQYF
DNA: TGTGCCAGCAGCCCCACCGGGACAGGGGCGGCGACCCAGTACTTC

size: NA
length: 14
V: TRBV10-2
D: NA
J: TRBJ2-2
CDR3: CASSASTATGELFF
DNA: TGCGCCAGCAGTGCGAGCACAGCCACCGGGGAGCTGTTTTTT

size: few
length: 15
V: TRBV30
D: NA
J: TRBJ2-1
CDR3: CAWSVRLISYNEQFF
DNA: TGTGCCTGGAGTGTGAGGCTGATATCCTACAATGAGCAGTTCTTC